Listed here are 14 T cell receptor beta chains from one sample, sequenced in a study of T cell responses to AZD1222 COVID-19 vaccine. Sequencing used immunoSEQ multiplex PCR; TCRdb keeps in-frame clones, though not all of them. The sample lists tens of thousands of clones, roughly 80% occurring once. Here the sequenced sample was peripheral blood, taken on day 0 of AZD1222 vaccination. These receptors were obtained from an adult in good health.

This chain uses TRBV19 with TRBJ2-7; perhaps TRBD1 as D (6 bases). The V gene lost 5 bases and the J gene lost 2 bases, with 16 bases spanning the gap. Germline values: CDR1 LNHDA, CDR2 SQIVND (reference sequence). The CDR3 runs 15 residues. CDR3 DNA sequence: TGTGCCAGTAGTCCTACAGGGAGTGGGACCTACGAGCAGTACTTC. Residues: CASSPTGSGTYEQYF.

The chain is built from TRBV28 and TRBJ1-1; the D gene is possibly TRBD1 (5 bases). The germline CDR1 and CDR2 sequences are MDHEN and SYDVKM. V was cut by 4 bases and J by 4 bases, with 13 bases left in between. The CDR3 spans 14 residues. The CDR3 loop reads CASSSMGLGTEAFF. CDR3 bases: TGTGCCAGCAGTTCGATGGGGCTGGGCACTGAAGCTTTCTTT.

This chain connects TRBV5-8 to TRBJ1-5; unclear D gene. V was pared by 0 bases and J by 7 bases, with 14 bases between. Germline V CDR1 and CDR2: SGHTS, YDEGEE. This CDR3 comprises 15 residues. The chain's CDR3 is CASSLDGDPAQPQHF. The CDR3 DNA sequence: TGTGCCAGCAGCTTGGATGGTGACCCTGCGCAGCCCCAGCATTTT.

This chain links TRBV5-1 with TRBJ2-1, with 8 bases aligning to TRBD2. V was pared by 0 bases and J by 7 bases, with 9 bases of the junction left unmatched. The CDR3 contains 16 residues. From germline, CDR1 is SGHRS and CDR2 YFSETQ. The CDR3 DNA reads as TGCGCCAGCAGCTTGGGACTAGCCCGGGGGGGGAATGAGCAGTTCTTC. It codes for CASSLGLARGGNEQFF. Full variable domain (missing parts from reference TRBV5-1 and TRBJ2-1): KAGVTQTPRYLIKTRGQQVTLSCSPISGHRSVSWYQQTPGQGLQFLFEYFSETQRNKGNFPGRFSGRQFSNSRSEMNVSTLELGDSALYLCASSLGLARGGNEQFFGPGTRLTVL.

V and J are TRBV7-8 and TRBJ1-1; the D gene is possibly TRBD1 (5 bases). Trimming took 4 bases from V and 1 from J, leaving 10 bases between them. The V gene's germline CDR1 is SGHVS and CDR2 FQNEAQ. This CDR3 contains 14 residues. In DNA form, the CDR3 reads TGTGCCAGCAGCTCGGGGGAAGGGAACACTGAAGCTTTCTTT. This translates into CASSSGEGNTEAFF.

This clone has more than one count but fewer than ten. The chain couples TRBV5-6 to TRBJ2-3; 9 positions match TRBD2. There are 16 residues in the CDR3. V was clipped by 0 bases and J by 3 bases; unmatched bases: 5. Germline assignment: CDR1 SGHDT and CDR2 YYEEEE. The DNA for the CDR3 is TGTGCCAGCAGCTTGGGGCTAGCGGGGACTACAGATACGCAGTATTTT. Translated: CASSLGLAGTTDTQYF.

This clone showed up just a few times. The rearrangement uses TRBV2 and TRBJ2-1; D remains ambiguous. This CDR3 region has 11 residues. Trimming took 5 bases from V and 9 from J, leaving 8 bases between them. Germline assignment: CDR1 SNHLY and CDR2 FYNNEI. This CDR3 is CASSQTVEQFF. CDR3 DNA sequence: TGTGCCAGCAGTCAGACGGTTGAGCAGTTCTTC.

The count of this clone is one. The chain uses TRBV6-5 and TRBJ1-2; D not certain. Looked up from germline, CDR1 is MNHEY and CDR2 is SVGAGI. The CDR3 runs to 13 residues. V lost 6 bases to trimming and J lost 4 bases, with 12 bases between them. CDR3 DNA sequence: TGTGCCAGCAGCCGTGCCGGGAGCTATGGCTACACCTTC. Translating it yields CASSRAGSYGYTF.

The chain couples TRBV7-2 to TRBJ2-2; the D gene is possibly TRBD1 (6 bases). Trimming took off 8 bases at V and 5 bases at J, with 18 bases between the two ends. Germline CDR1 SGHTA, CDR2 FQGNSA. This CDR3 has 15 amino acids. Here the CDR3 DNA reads TGTGCCAGCTCAATACCGGGACATCAAACCGGGGAGCTGTTTTTT. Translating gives CASSIPGHQTGELFF.

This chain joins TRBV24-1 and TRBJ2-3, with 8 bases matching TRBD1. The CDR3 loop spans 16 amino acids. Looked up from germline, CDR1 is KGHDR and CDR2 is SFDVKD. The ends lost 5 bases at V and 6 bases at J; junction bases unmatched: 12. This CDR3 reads CATSAPDRAYGDTQYF. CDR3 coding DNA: TGTGCCACCAGTGCGCCGGACAGGGCGTATGGGGATACGCAGTATTTT.

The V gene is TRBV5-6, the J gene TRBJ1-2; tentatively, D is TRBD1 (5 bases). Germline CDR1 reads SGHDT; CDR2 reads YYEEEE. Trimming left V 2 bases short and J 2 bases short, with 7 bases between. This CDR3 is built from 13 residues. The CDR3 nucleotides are TGTGCCAGCAGCTTCGAGGGGAACTATGGCTACACCTTC. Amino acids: CASSFEGNYGYTF.

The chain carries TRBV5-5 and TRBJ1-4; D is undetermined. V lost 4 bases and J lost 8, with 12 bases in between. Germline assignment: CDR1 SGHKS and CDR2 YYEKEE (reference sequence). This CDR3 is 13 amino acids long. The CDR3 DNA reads TGTGCCAGCAGCCTCCTCTGGTGGGAAAAACTGTTTTTT. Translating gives CASSLLWWEKLFF.

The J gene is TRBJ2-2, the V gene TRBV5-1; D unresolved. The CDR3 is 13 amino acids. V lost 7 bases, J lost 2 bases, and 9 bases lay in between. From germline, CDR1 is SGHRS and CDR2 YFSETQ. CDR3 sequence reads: CASSLLNTGELFF. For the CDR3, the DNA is TGCGCCAGCTCACTCCTAAACACCGGGGAGCTGTTTTTT.

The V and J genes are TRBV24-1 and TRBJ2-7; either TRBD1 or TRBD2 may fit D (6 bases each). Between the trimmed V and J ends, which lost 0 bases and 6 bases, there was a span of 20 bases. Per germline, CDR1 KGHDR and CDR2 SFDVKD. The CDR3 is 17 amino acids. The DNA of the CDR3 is TGTGCCACCAGTGATTTGGAAATACGGGTCTGGGGGGCCGAGCAGTACTTC. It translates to CATSDLEIRVWGAEQYF.